This paragraph reports one T cell receptor beta chain. As yet, its antigen is unknown. Primers included in the PCR were 60 Vbeta and 13 Jbeta primers. Here immunoSEQ multiplex PCR was the method, and the copy in TCRdb shows in-frame clones only, minus some. The sample contains 270,000 or so clones, about nine tenths of which appear only once. The record originates from a study of cytomegalovirus exposure and HLA in healthy donors. The study, taken as a whole, reports: Earlier analysis yielded a pattern in which most TCR beta V segments were productive about 90% or about 30% of the time.

Per germline, CDR1 SGHVS and CDR2 FQNEAQ. The CDR3 spans 13 residues. V lost 4 bases, J lost 1 base, and 7 bases lay in between. The rearrangement joins TRBV7-8 to TRBJ1-1, with unresolved D. This receptor was identified in a girl aged 2 to 9 in good health and CMV-seronegative. The sequenced sample consisted of PBMCs. CDR3 DNA: TGTGCCAGCAGCTACGCGCAGAACACTGAAGCTTTCTTT. This gives the protein CASSYAQNTEAFF.